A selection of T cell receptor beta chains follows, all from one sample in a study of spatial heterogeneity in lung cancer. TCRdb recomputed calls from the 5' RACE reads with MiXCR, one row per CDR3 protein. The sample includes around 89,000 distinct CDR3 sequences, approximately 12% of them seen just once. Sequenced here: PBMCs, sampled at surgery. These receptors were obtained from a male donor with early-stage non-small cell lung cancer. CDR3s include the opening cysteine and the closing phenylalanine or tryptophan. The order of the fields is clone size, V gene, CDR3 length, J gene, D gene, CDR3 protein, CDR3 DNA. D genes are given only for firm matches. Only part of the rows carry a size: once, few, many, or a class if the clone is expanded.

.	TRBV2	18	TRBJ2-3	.	CASTRRGDSPFGVDTQYF	TGTGCCAGCACCCGAAGGGGGGACAGCCCTTTTGGGGTGGATACGCAGTATTTT
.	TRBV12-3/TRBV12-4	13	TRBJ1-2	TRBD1	CASSLGDREDYTF	TGTGCCAGCAGTTTAGGGGACAGGGAAGACTACACCTTC
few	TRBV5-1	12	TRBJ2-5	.	CASTGIQETQYF	TGCGCCAGCACCGGGATTCAAGAGACCCAGTACTTC
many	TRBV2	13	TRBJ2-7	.	CASSGSGFYEQYF	TGTGCCAGCAGTGGCTCGGGGTTCTACGAGCAGTACTTC
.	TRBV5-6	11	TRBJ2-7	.	CASSLEYEQYF	TGTGCCAGCAGCTTGGAGTACGAGCAGTACTTC
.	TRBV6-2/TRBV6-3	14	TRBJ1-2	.	CASSLQVDGYGYTF	TGTGCCAGCAGTCTACAGGTTGACGGCTATGGCTACACCTTC
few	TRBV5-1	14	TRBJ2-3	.	CASSPSLETDTQYF	TGCGCCAGCAGCCCCTCACTAGAAACAGATACGCAGTATTTT
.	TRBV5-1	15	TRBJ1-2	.	CASSLVVDRLDGYTF	TGCGCCAGCAGCTTGGTGGTGGACAGACTTGATGGCTACACCTTC
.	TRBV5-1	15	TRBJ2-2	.	CASSPLEGSTGELFF	TGCGCCAGCAGCCCATTGGAGGGTAGCACCGGGGAGCTGTTTTTT
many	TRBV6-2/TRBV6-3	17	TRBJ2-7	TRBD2	CASSYAAWTGTTGEQYF	TGTGCCAGCAGTTACGCGGCCTGGACGGGGACTACGGGAGAGCAGTACTTC
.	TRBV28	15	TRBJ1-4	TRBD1	CASSLPGQGAEKLFF	TGTGCCAGCAGTTTACCTGGACAGGGTGCTGAAAAACTGTTTTTT
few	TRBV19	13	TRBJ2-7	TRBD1	CASTDRATDEQYF	TGTGCCAGTACGGACAGGGCGACCGACGAGCAGTACTTC
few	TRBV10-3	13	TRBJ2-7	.	CAISEPQRYEQYF	TGTGCCATCAGTGAGCCCCAACGCTACGAGCAGTACTTC
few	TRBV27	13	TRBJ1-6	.	CASSQYYNSPLHF	TGTGCCAGCAGCCAGTATTATAATTCACCCCTCCACTTT
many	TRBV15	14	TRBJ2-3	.	CATSRSGDTDTQYF	TGTGCCACCAGCAGATCGGGAGACACAGATACGCAGTATTTT
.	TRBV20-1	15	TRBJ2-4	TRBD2	CSASGGADAKNIQYF	TGCAGTGCTAGCGGGGGGGCTGATGCCAAAAACATTCAGTACTTC
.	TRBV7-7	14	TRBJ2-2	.	CASSKDGNTGELFF	TGTGCTAGCAGTAAGGACGGGAACACCGGGGAGCTGTTTTTT
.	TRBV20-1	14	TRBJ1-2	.	CSASRTEDLPGYTF	TGCAGTGCTAGTAGGACAGAAGATTTACCCGGCTACACCTTC
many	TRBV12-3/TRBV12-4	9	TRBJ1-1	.	CASSRGLLF	TGTGCCAGCAGTAGGGGCCTCCTCTTT
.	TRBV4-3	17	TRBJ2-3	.	CASSQAHWAGTADTQYF	TGCGCCAGCAGCCAAGCTCACTGGGCGGGAACGGCGGATACGCAGTATTTT
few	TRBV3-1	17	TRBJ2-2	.	CASSHLYRGGGTGELFF	TGTGCCAGCAGCCATTTATACAGGGGAGGAGGTACCGGGGAGCTGTTTTTT
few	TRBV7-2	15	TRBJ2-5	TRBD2	CASSLDPGLASDQYF	TGTGCCAGCAGCTTAGACCCGGGACTAGCGTCTGACCAGTACTTC
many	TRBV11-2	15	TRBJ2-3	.	CASSYNSGSGDTQYF	TGTGCCAGCAGTTACAATTCGGGGTCGGGAGATACGCAGTATTTT
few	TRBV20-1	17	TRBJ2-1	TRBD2	CSARELAGGRSSNEQFF	TGCAGTGCTAGAGAGCTAGCGGGAGGGCGGTCCTCCAATGAGCAGTTCTTC
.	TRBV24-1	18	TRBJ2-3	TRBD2	CATSGQLGTSGDTDTQYF	TGTGCCACCAGTGGTCAGTTGGGAACTAGCGGGGACACAGATACGCAGTATTTT
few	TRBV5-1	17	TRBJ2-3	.	CASSSLPQDSGTDTQYF	TGCGCCAGCAGCTCGTTACCGCAGGACTCAGGCACAGATACGCAGTATTTT
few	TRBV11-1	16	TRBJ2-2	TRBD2	CASSEGLAGGAGELFF	TGTGCCAGCAGCGAGGGACTAGCGGGAGGAGCCGGGGAGCTGTTTTTT
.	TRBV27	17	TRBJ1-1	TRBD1	CASSSSRTGRANTEAFF	TGTGCCAGCAGCTCCTCAAGGACAGGGAGGGCGAACACTGAAGCTTTCTTT
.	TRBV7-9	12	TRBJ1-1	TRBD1	CASSMDRGHAFF	TGTGCCAGCAGCATGGACAGGGGGCATGCTTTCTTT
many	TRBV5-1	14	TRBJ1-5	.	CASSLGDTNQPQHF	TGCGCCAGCAGCTTGGGGGACACCAATCAGCCCCAGCATTTT
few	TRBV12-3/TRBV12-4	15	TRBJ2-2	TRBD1	CASSRQGQNTGELFF	TGTGCCAGCAGCAGACAGGGTCAGAACACCGGGGAGCTGTTTTTT
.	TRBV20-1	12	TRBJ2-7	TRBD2	CSARDGGVEQYF	TGCAGTGCTAGAGACGGGGGGGTCGAGCAGTACTTC
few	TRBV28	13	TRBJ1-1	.	CASSLVGVSEAFF	TGTGCCAGCAGTTTGGTGGGGGTTAGTGAAGCTTTCTTT
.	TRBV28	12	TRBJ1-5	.	CASSLWGRPQHF	TGTGCCAGCAGTTTATGGGGGCGGCCCCAGCATTTT
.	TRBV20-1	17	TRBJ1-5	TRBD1	CSAGAGTGVGSNQPQHF	TGCAGTGCCGGAGCCGGGACAGGGGTAGGAAGCAATCAGCCCCAGCATTTT
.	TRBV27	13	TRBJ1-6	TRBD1	CGGQYVKGSPLHF	TGTGGGGGACAGTACGTTAAGGGTTCACCCCTCCACTTT
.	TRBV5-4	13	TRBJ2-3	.	CASSLVRSDTQYF	TGTGCCAGCAGCTTGGTGAGGTCAGATACGCAGTATTTT
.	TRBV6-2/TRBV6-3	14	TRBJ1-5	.	CASSDGGVYQPQHF	TGTGCCAGCTCTGACGGAGGGGTTTATCAGCCCCAGCATTTT
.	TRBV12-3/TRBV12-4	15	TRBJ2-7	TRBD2	CASSAGTSDSYEQYF	TGTGCCAGCAGCGCGGGGACTAGCGACTCCTACGAGCAGTACTTC
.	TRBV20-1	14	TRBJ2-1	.	CSARYGPRGNEQFF	TGCAGTGCTAGATACGGGCCACGGGGCAATGAGCAGTTCTTC
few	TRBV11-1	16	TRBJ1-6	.	CASSLERQGKGSPLHF	TGTGCCAGCAGCTTGGAGCGGCAAGGGAAGGGTTCACCCCTCCACTTT
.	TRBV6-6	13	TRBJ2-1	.	CASSGGPYNEQFF	TGTGCCAGCAGCGGGGGTCCCTACAATGAGCAGTTCTTC
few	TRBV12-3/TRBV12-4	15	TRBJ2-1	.	CASSPRGPARDEQFF	TGTGCCAGCAGCCCGCGGGGGCCTGCCCGCGATGAGCAGTTCTTC
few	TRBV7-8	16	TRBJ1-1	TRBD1	CASSVRDRGSNTEAFF	TGTGCCAGCAGCGTCCGGGACAGGGGTTCGAACACTGAAGCTTTCTTT
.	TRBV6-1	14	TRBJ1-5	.	CASSEAWGTQPQHF	TGTGCCAGCAGTGAAGCGTGGGGAACCCAGCCCCAGCATTTT
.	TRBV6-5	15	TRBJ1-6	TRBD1	CASSPDRVYNSPLHF	TGTGCCAGCAGCCCGGACAGGGTGTACAATTCACCCCTCCACTTT
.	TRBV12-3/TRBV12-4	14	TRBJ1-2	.	CASSPTGYLSGYTF	TGTGCCAGCAGTCCGACAGGTTATTTGAGTGGCTACACCTTC
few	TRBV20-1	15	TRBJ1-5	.	CSARDRGGRNQPQHF	TGCAGTGCTAGAGATCGGGGAGGCCGAAATCAGCCCCAGCATTTT
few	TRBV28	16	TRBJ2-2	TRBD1	CASSLLQGAGTGELFF	TGTGCCAGCAGTTTACTCCAGGGGGCTGGCACCGGGGAGCTGTTTTTT
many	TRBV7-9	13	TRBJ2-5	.	CASSLTFQETQYF	TGTGCCAGCAGCTTAACATTTCAAGAGACCCAGTACTTC
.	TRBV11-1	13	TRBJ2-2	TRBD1	CASSRQGTGELFF	TGTGCCAGCAGCCGACAGGGAACCGGGGAGCTGTTTTTT
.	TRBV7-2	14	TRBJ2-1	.	CASTQGPTRGEQFF	TGTGCCAGCACCCAGGGACCGACAAGGGGCGAGCAGTTCTTC